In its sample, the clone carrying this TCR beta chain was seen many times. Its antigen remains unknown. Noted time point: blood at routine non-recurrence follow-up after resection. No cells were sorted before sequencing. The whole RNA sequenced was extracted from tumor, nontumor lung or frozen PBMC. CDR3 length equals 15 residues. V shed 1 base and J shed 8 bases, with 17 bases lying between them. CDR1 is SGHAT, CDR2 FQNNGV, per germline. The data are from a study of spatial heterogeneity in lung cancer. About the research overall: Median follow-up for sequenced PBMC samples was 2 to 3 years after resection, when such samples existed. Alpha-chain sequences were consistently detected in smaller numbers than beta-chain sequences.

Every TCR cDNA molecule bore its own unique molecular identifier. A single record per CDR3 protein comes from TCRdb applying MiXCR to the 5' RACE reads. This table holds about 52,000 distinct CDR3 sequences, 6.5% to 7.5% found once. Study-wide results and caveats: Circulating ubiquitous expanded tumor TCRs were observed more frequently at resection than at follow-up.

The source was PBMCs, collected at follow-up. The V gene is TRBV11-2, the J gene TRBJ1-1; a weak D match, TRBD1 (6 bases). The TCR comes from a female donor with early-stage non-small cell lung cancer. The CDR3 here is CASSLVAGERREAFF. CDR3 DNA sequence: TGTGCCAGCAGCTTAGTAGCAGGGGAACGCCGAGAAGCTTTCTTT.